This T cell receptor beta chain emerged from a study of OX40 agonist ivuxolimab in advanced cancers. Study-wide context: Ivuxolimab, which targeted the costimulatory receptor OX40 (CD134), was an agonistic, fully human IgG2 monoclonal antibody. A male proportion of around 81% and a mean age of around 60 years, ranging from 23 to 79, were recorded for the dose-escalation cohort. Of the roughly 51 patients in dose escalation, about 19 had hepatocellular carcinoma, some 15 had melanoma, 9 had renal cell carcinoma and 9 had head and neck cancer. Patients were allowed to have had prior anti-PD-1, anti-PD-L1 or anti-CTLA-4 therapy, and less than 45% of the dose-escalation patients had previously received checkpoint inhibitors. Peripheral TCRbeta sequencing was intended to test whether TCR sequence diversity was altered and clonal T-cell expansion was caused by ivuxolimab. Partial responses occurred in three dose-escalation patients, of whom one had hepatocellular carcinoma and two had cutaneous melanoma. The paper covers the monotherapy dose-escalation part of the phase I ivuxolimab trial, which included N ≈ 57 patients. Intravenous ivuxolimab was administered to patients every 2 weeks at six dose levels: 0.01, 0.1, 0.3, 1.5, 3 and 10 mg/kg. Broad study findings and their caveats: Clonal expansion of both CD4+ and CD8+ blood T cells was observed from baseline to week 6 at doses 0.1 to 3.0 mg/kg. Low levels of normalized T-cell clonal expansion were also seen in some nonresponding patients. After ivuxolimab, CD8+ T cells had more expanded clones than CD4+ T cells on average. The antigen specificity of the clonally expanded peripheral T cells was not determined. In the 0.1-3.0 mg/kg groups, partial responders had among the lowest normalized peripheral clonal expansion, particularly in CD8+ T cells.

From the cysteine through the phenylalanine, the CDR3 covers 15 amino acids. Only CDR3 DNA remains: 45 bases, in frame from the first base. Trimming takes 2 bases from V and 4 bases from J, and the germline ends sit 12 bases apart. CDR1 and CDR2 (SGHRS, YFSETQ) derive from the germline V gene. Genomic DNA was extracted from sorted cells for sequencing of the TCRbeta CDR3 region. The immunoSEQ Assay was used for sequencing of TCRbeta CDR3 regions. The source is immuneACCESS, and TCRdb retained only in-frame sequences with V and J called. Part of the clones is not carried over; for the studies checked, unresolved V genes explain less than half of this, and the remainder is unexplained. The sample includes roughly 80,000 clones, with around 91% observed a single time. The top ten clones comprise about 1.8% of the sample. On this clone itself: The antigen this receptor binds is unknown. Base quality data are lacking; no much larger clone is found one base away.

Patients with autoimmune disease history or receiving systemic immunosuppression were excluded from the trial. Peripheral blood for TCR sequencing was drawn from every dose cohort at baseline, at cycle 4 day 1 and at cycle 7 day 1. The samples were taken from a phase I, first-in-human, multicenter, open-label dose-escalation trial of ivuxolimab. Adults with locally advanced or metastatic melanoma, renal cell carcinoma, hepatocellular carcinoma or head and neck squamous cell carcinoma were enrolled in the trial. Before TCR sequencing, CD4+ T cells and CD8+ T cells from peripheral blood were sorted into separate populations.

The V gene is TRBV5-1 and the J gene is TRBJ2-2; the D gene cannot be resolved reliably. The sequencing used CD4+ or CD8+ T cells sorted from blood, collected in a trial of the OX40 agonist ivuxolimab. The source is an adult with an advanced solid tumor such as melanoma, head and neck, liver or kidney cancer. The DNA is as follows: TGCGCCAGCAGCTTCCGAGACCCGGGCACCGGGGAGCTGTTTTTT. Its product reads: CASSFRDPGTGELFF.